This TCR beta chain was documented in a study of T cells in Graves' hyperthyroidism and ophthalmopathy. From RNA transcripts, TCR beta CDR3 regions were amplified. First-round RT-PCR targeting the TCR CDR3 was performed with the HTBI primer set. TCRdb processed the multiplex PCR reads anew with MiXCR; each CDR3 protein has one entry. Among roughly 400,000 distinct CDR3 sequences listed, 15% to 18% were seen once. CDR1 MNHEY and CDR2 SVGEGT come from the germline V gene. The V and J ends lost 6 bases and 0 bases, in that order; junction bases with no gene match: 11. The CDR3 spans 18 residues. Diagnoses used clinical symptoms, serum thyroxine and TRAb, thyroid ultrasound and orbital computed tomography.

The clonotype originates from a woman between 18 and 29 years old with Graves' hyperthyroidism that later progressed to Graves' ophthalmopathy. Sequenced material: blood. The chain has TRBV6-2 or TRBV6-3 and TRBJ1-6; 7 bases line up with TRBD1. The CDR3 spells CASSRDRGGISYNSPLHF. The CDR3 DNA is TGTGCCAGCAGCAGGGACAGAGGAGGAATCTCCTATAATTCACCCCTCCACTTT.